This T cell receptor (beta chain) was identified in a study of blood T cell repertoires in COVID-19. Study summary: Researchers got acute and convalescent COVID-19 samples from the United States, Italy and Spain. Sources were T cells, B-cell-depleted T cells, or PBMCs; the material itself was cDNA or gDNA.

Trimming took 6 bases from V and 3 from J, leaving 11 bases between them. This CDR3 spans 13 amino acids. The V gene's germline CDR1 is ENHRY and CDR2 SYGVKD. Per the original methods: Estimates of nucleated cell counts were drawn from the amplification of reference gene primers. Sequencing was performed with immunoSEQ multiplex PCR; in TCRdb, only in-frame clones are kept and a portion is missing. The DNA gave D and trimming, while V, J and clone size come from that table. The sample shows 200,000 or so clones, less than 90% of them seen only once. The V and J genes are TRBV10-3 and TRBJ1-2; no clear D gene. The sequenced sample was peripheral blood. The TCR sequence derives from a woman aged 60-75 years who had recovered from COVID-19. CDR3 protein: CAISDGKDYGYTF. The CDR3 DNA sequence: TGTGCCATCAGCGACGGGAAAGACTATGGCTACACCTTC.